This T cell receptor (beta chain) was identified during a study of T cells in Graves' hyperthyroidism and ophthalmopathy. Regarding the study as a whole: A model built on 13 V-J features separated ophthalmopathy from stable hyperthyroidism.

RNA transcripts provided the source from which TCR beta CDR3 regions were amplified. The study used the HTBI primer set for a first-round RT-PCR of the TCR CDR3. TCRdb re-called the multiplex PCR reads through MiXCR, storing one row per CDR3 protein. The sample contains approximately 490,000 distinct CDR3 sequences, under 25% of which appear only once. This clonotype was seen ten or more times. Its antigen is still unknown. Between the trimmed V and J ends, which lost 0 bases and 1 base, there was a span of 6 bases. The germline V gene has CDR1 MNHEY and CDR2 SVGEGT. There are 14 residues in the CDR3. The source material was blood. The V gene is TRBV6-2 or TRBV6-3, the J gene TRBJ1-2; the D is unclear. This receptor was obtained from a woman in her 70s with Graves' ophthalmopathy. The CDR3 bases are TGTGCCAGCAGTTACTCGAGCAGTAACTATGGCTACACCTTC. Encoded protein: CASSYSSSNYGYTF.